A selection of T cell receptor beta chains follows, all from one sample in a study of human T cells and chemical hapten exposure. TCRdb re-called the 5' RACE reads through MiXCR, storing one row per CDR3 protein. The profile shows roughly 81,000 distinct CDR3 sequences, roughly 7.7% of them singletons. The receptor set was obtained from a male donor in good health. The conserved cysteine and the conserved F or W are not part of the CDR3 here. Only some rows state a clone size, as once, few, many or a class for expanded clones.

j_call clone_size v_call cdr3_aa
TRBJ2-4 - TRBV18 ASSPPTVAKNIQY
TRBJ2-7 many TRBV7-8 ASRPGTATPYEQY
TRBJ2-7 many TRBV7-2 ASSLAYGIFYEQY
TRBJ2-7 few TRBV11-2 ASSWGQIYEQY
TRBJ1-6 many TRBV7-9 ASSKGQGSSYNSPLH
TRBJ1-6 few TRBV7-2 ASNSQGQRDSPLH
TRBJ1-1 few TRBV25-1 ASSPGQGARTEAF
TRBJ1-1 many TRBV5-6 ASSRDTDEAF
TRBJ2-5 few TRBV11-2 ASSLGSPEGETQY
TRBJ2-7 few TRBV29-1 SAASGSVYEQY
TRBJ2-1 - TRBV6-4 ASSPGTGGNEQF
TRBJ1-1 few TRBV18 ASSTGQNTEAF
TRBJ1-6 - TRBV10-3 ALRQEYNSPLH
TRBJ2-1 few TRBV5-6 ASSLTGKSSYNEQF